This is a list of T cell receptor beta chains from one sample in a study of T-cell reconstitution after alpha-beta-depleted transplantation in children. TCRdb reanalysed the PCR reads using MiXCR and keeps one entry per CDR3 protein. The data hold about 600,000 distinct CDR3 sequences, with 10% observed a single time. Sequences were derived from PBMCs from the stem cell graft donor, sampled from the stem cell graft. All receptors derive from a human donor who donated a stem cell graft to a child with acute myeloid leukemia. Both conserved end residues are part of each CDR3. Fields, in order: V gene, J gene, CDR3 protein.

>TRBV28|TRBJ2-7
CASSTPGTGEQYF
>TRBV7-8|TRBJ1-5
CASSLNPAVYQPQHF
>TRBV9|TRBJ2-1
CASSVSLAGIHEQFF
>TRBV7-2|TRBJ2-1
CASSYRGSEQFF
>TRBV7-3|TRBJ2-1
CASSYLGGAGRNEQFF
>TRBV6-5|TRBJ2-7
CASSQLGGDSYEQYF
>TRBV29-1|TRBJ2-1
CSVAWADYNEQFF
>TRBV5-1|TRBJ1-1
CASRGTGAKGTEAFF
>TRBV20-1|TRBJ2-7
CSARVLSGSYEQYF
>TRBV4-3|TRBJ1-6
CASSQDATGYNSPLHF
>TRBV7-9|TRBJ1-2
CASSLVARAYGYTF
>TRBV9|TRBJ1-6
CASSVGGGSPLHF
>TRBV6-5|TRBJ2-1
CASSYGAEQFF
>TRBV7-2|TRBJ2-4
CASSLSSIESGNLAKNIQYF
>TRBV6-1|TRBJ2-1
CASSTTSFSTASEQFF
>TRBV11-2|TRBJ1-2
CASSFRRGLNYGYTF
>TRBV7-2|TRBJ2-7
CASSFGGGSSYEQYF
>TRBV12-3/TRBV12-4|TRBJ2-7
CASSSTGGEGEQYF
>TRBV18|TRBJ2-5
CASSPLPAQETQYF
>TRBV5-6|TRBJ2-7
CASSPAGEAYEQYF
>TRBV20-1|TRBJ1-2
CSAYDRGGNYGYTF
>TRBV7-2|TRBJ2-1
CASSFRPLLEQFF
>TRBV5-1|TRBJ2-3
CASSTNSLGTDTQYF
>TRBV4-2|TRBJ2-5
CASSYTLDPQETQYF
>TRBV18|TRBJ2-3
CASSPLGQGPDTQYF
>TRBV6-1|TRBJ2-3
CASSRTGTRTDTQYF
>TRBV11-2|TRBJ2-1
CASSSTWTSGYNEQFF
>TRBV30|TRBJ2-1
CASPLREGRGDEQFF
>TRBV11-2|TRBJ2-5
CASSLDPAGVETQYF
>TRBV19|TRBJ2-7
CASSIVSSNAYEQYF
>TRBV6-2/TRBV6-3|TRBJ2-1
CASSHFKNEQFF